The rows below give T cell receptor beta chains drawn from one sample of a study of blood T cell repertoires in COVID-19. Clones were read by immunoSEQ multiplex PCR, and TCRdb kept only the in-frame ones, dropping some. The sample holds under 200,000 clones, around 84% seen once. The sample consisted of peripheral blood. The receptors here all came from a man aged 30-40 years with active or convalescent COVID-19. CDR3s include the opening cysteine and the closing phenylalanine or tryptophan. A D gene is named only where the DNA matches it firmly. Rows may omit the clone size; those that give it use once, few, many or a size class.

V gene: TRBV30
D gene: TRBD1
clone size: .
J gene: TRBJ1-2
CDR3 protein: CAWSAPGGGYTF
CDR3 DNA: TGTGCCTGGAGTGCGCCAGGGGGCGGCTACACCTTC

V gene: TRBV6-1
D gene: .
clone size: once
J gene: TRBJ1-1
CDR3 protein: CASSELLQAYAFF
CDR3 DNA: TGTGCCAGCAGCGAGCTCCTGCAGGCTTACGCTTTCTTT

V gene: TRBV9
D gene: .
clone size: few
J gene: TRBJ1-2
CDR3 protein: CASSVVTDNYGYTF
CDR3 DNA: TGTGCCAGCAGCGTAGTGACAGACAACTATGGCTACACCTTC

V gene: TRBV11-2
D gene: TRBD2
clone size: .
J gene: TRBJ2-1
CDR3 protein: CAGGGSSYNEQFF
CDR3 DNA: TGTGCCGGGGGGGGTAGCTCCTACAATGAGCAGTTCTTC

V gene: TRBV14
D gene: TRBD2
clone size: .
J gene: TRBJ2-3
CDR3 protein: CASSHLPGLAGGGTDTQYF
CDR3 DNA: TGTGCCAGCAGCCACCTTCCGGGACTAGCGGGGGGCGGCACAGATACGCAGTATTTT

V gene: TRBV9
D gene: .
clone size: few
J gene: TRBJ1-2
CDR3 protein: CASSVRGADGYTF
CDR3 DNA: TGTGCCAGCAGCGTAAGAGGTGCGGATGGCTACACCTTC

V gene: TRBV25-1
D gene: .
clone size: .
J gene: TRBJ1-6
CDR3 protein: CASSVMAGPLHF
CDR3 DNA: TGTGCCAGCAGTGTGATGGCGGGCCCCCTCCACTTT

V gene: TRBV5-4
D gene: TRBD1
clone size: .
J gene: TRBJ1-1
CDR3 protein: CASSPTGGRNTEAFF
CDR3 DNA: TGTGCCAGCAGCCCGACAGGGGGCCGGAACACTGAAGCTTTCTTT

V gene: TRBV28
D gene: .
clone size: .
J gene: TRBJ2-3
CDR3 protein: CASSPQGRDTQYF
CDR3 DNA: TGTGCCAGCAGCCCACAGGGGAGGGATACGCAGTATTTT

V gene: TRBV5-1
D gene: .
clone size: .
J gene: TRBJ1-3
CDR3 protein: CASSRGVLLSGNTIYF
CDR3 DNA: TGCGCCAGCAGCCGCGGGGTCCTTTTATCTGGAAACACCATATATTTT

V gene: TRBV7-6
D gene: TRBD1
clone size: .
J gene: TRBJ1-2
CDR3 protein: CASSPLLGQGGSNYGYTF
CDR3 DNA: TGTGCCAGCAGCCCCCTTCTAGGACAGGGGGGGTCTAACTATGGCTACACCTTC

V gene: TRBV6-5
D gene: TRBD2
clone size: .
J gene: TRBJ2-1
CDR3 protein: CASRGTSDYNEQFF
CDR3 DNA: TGTGCCAGCAGGGGGACTAGCGACTACAATGAGCAGTTCTTC

V gene: TRBV27
D gene: .
clone size: .
J gene: TRBJ1-1
CDR3 protein: CASSLVQNTEAFF
CDR3 DNA: TGTGCCAGCAGTCTCGTACAGAACACTGAAGCTTTCTTT

V gene: TRBV15
D gene: TRBD1
clone size: .
J gene: TRBJ2-5
CDR3 protein: CATSREGTGVRETQYF
CDR3 DNA: TGTGCCACCAGCAGGGAGGGGACAGGGGTTCGGGAGACCCAGTACTTC

V gene: TRBV5-1
D gene: .
clone size: .
J gene: TRBJ1-1
CDR3 protein: CASSLMGGIQNTEAFF
CDR3 DNA: TGCGCCAGCAGCTTGATGGGAGGCATCCAGAACACTGAAGCTTTCTTT

V gene: TRBV6-6
D gene: .
clone size: .
J gene: TRBJ1-1
CDR3 protein: CASSYPELNTEAFF
CDR3 DNA: TGTGCCAGCAGTTACCCAGAATTGAACACTGAAGCTTTCTTT

V gene: TRBV6-5
D gene: TRBD2
clone size: .
J gene: TRBJ2-1
CDR3 protein: CASRLVAGAFNEQFF
CDR3 DNA: TGTGCCAGCAGGCTCGTAGCGGGAGCGTTCAATGAGCAGTTCTTC

V gene: TRBV27
D gene: TRBD1
clone size: few
J gene: TRBJ1-2
CDR3 protein: CASSFEGADYGYTF
CDR3 DNA: TGTGCCAGCAGTTTTGAGGGGGCGGACTATGGCTACACCTTC

V gene: TRBV9
D gene: .
clone size: .
J gene: TRBJ1-1
CDR3 protein: CASSVGQGTGNTEAFF
CDR3 DNA: TGTGCCAGCAGCGTAGGGCAGGGGACGGGGAACACTGAAGCTTTCTTT

V gene: TRBV19
D gene: .
clone size: .
J gene: TRBJ2-3
CDR3 protein: CASNRGGDTQYF
CDR3 DNA: TGTGCCAGTAACCGCGGTGGAGATACGCAGTATTTT

V gene: TRBV6-1
D gene: TRBD1
clone size: .
J gene: TRBJ1-2
CDR3 protein: CASSDGQGVYGYTF
CDR3 DNA: TGTGCCAGCAGTGATGGACAGGGCGTATATGGCTACACCTTC

V gene: TRBV24-1
D gene: TRBD1
clone size: .
J gene: TRBJ1-6
CDR3 protein: CATSGTGGQAPLHF
CDR3 DNA: TGTGCCACCAGCGGTACAGGGGGCCAGGCACCCCTCCACTTT

V gene: TRBV19
D gene: TRBD1
clone size: .
J gene: TRBJ1-5
CDR3 protein: CASSRQGFGNQPQHF
CDR3 DNA: TGTGCCAGTAGTAGACAGGGGTTCGGCAATCAGCCCCAGCATTTT

V gene: TRBV2
D gene: .
clone size: .
J gene: TRBJ1-4
CDR3 protein: CASRGSNEKLFF
CDR3 DNA: TGTGCCAGCCGAGGCAGTAATGAAAAACTGTTTTTT

V gene: TRBV7-8
D gene: .
clone size: .
J gene: TRBJ1-1
CDR3 protein: CASSFLPTLVGLVPDTEAFF
CDR3 DNA: TGTGCCAGCAGCTTCCTCCCTACCCTGGTTGGCCTAGTCCCAGACACTGAAGCTTTCTTT

V gene: TRBV25-1
D gene: .
clone size: .
J gene: TRBJ2-1
CDR3 protein: CASSGGLSNEQFF
CDR3 DNA: TGTGCCAGCAGTGGAGGACTATCCAATGAGCAGTTCTTC

V gene: TRBV7-2
D gene: TRBD1
clone size: .
J gene: TRBJ2-7
CDR3 protein: CASSFSLNRGISDEQYF
CDR3 DNA: TGTGCCAGCAGCTTTTCATTAAACAGGGGGATTTCGGACGAGCAGTACTTC

V gene: TRBV2
D gene: .
clone size: .
J gene: TRBJ1-1
CDR3 protein: CASSAGMNTEAFF
CDR3 DNA: TGTGCCAGCAGTGCGGGAATGAACACTGAAGCTTTCTTT

V gene: TRBV25-1
D gene: TRBD1
clone size: .
J gene: TRBJ2-1
CDR3 protein: CASSERTGSYNEQFF
CDR3 DNA: TGTGCCAGCAGTGAACGGACAGGCTCCTACAATGAGCAGTTCTTC

V gene: TRBV5-4
D gene: .
clone size: .
J gene: TRBJ1-2
CDR3 protein: CASSLETGYGYTF
CDR3 DNA: TGTGCCAGCAGCTTGGAAACGGGCTATGGCTACACCTTC

V gene: TRBV6-1
D gene: .
clone size: .
J gene: TRBJ1-4
CDR3 protein: CASSEIFPGGPNEKLFF
CDR3 DNA: TGTGCCAGCAGTGAAATTTTTCCGGGGGGCCCTAATGAAAAACTGTTTTTT

V gene: TRBV28
D gene: TRBD1
clone size: .
J gene: TRBJ1-2
CDR3 protein: CASSSDRGHGYTF
CDR3 DNA: TGTGCCAGCAGTTCCGACAGGGGGCATGGCTACACCTTC

V gene: TRBV5-1
D gene: TRBD1
clone size: .
J gene: TRBJ2-7
CDR3 protein: CASSGSGTGTYEQYF
CDR3 DNA: TGCGCCAGCAGCGGGTCCGGGACAGGGACCTACGAGCAGTACTTC

V gene: TRBV6-6
D gene: TRBD1
clone size: .
J gene: TRBJ1-5
CDR3 protein: CASSSGQGEKPQHF
CDR3 DNA: TGTGCCAGCAGCTCTGGACAGGGCGAAAAGCCCCAGCATTTT

V gene: TRBV27
D gene: .
clone size: .
J gene: TRBJ2-4
CDR3 protein: CASGTLDRLNIQYF
CDR3 DNA: TGTGCCAGCGGTACTCTTGACAGGCTGAACATTCAGTACTTC

V gene: TRBV13
D gene: .
clone size: few
J gene: TRBJ2-2
CDR3 protein: CASSLAWGPNTGELFF
CDR3 DNA: TGTGCCAGCAGCTTAGCTTGGGGCCCGAACACCGGGGAGCTGTTTTTT

V gene: TRBV20-1
D gene: .
clone size: many
J gene: TRBJ2-7
CDR3 protein: CSARDRPSSYEQYF
CDR3 DNA: TGCAGTGCTCGTGACAGGCCGAGCTCCTACGAGCAGTACTTC

V gene: TRBV11-3
D gene: TRBD2
clone size: .
J gene: TRBJ2-3
CDR3 protein: CASSLSGSRFTDTQYF
CDR3 DNA: TGTGCCAGCAGCTTAAGCGGGAGTCGGTTTACAGATACGCAGTATTTT

V gene: TRBV11-2
D gene: .
clone size: .
J gene: TRBJ2-5
CDR3 protein: CASSLVVARQQETQYF
CDR3 DNA: TGTGCCAGCAGCTTAGTAGTTGCTAGACAGCAAGAGACCCAGTACTTC

V gene: TRBV7-9
D gene: TRBD1
clone size: .
J gene: TRBJ2-2
CDR3 protein: CASSSQHLDRAGNTGELFF
CDR3 DNA: TGTGCCAGCAGCTCACAACATTTGGACAGGGCGGGGAACACCGGGGAGCTGTTTTTT